This T cell receptor beta chain was sequenced during a study of response to subunit inactivated influenza vaccine. TCRdb reanalysed the RT-PCR reads using MiXCR and keeps one entry per CDR3 protein. The table has roughly 620,000 distinct CDR3 sequences, about 10% seen once. CDR1 SGHKS and CDR2 YYEKEE come from the germline V gene (reference sequence). This CDR3 is 12 amino acids long. The germline V and J ends were trimmed by 8 bases and 9 bases, with 15 bases remaining between them. The same data also contributed to another study, on T cells expressing NK-cell markers. From that second work: With UMIs, 5'RACE template switching was used to make TCR beta cDNA. According to the study, TCR beta repertoires originated from sorted CD3+CD56+NKG2C+, CD3+CD56+NKG2C- and CD3+CD56-NKG2C+ T cells. Among eight sequenced donors, seven carried HCMV seropositivity while one was seronegative. Only alpha-beta TCR T cells were sorted in several experiments, using an anti-gamma-delta TCR antibody. About six donors carried dominant NKG2C+ clonotypes that made up about 1.0-8% of their CD8+ T cells.

This rearrangement joins TRBV5-5 to TRBJ2-1; possibly TRBD1 for D (6 bases). The source is a man between 50 and 59 years old who received an inactivated influenza vaccine. The sample in question was PBMCs from blood, obtained on the day of vaccination. The CDR3 coding sequence is TGTGCCAGTTACAGGGTCCGTGGTGAGCAGTTCTTC. Residues: CASYRVRGEQFF.